The present T cell receptor beta chain was sequenced within a study of control samples from healthy donors and cancer patients. TCRdb's table, derived via immunoSEQ multiplex PCR, lists solely in-frame clones and lacks some. The profile covers under 150,000 clones, with 70% to 90% appearing a single time and roughly 2.8% taken by the ten largest. The sequenced sample was blood. This receptor was taken from a man aged 55 to 70 in good health.

CDR3 coding DNA: TGTGCCACCAGTGATTTGACAGGGCTCGGGGGCTACACCTTC. Protein sequence: CATSDLTGLGGYTF. The rearrangement joins TRBV24-1 to TRBJ1-2; a weak D match, TRBD1 (6 bases). The CDR3 has 14 residues. CDR1 KGHDR and CDR2 SFDVKD come from the germline V gene. V was cut by 0 bases and J by 8 bases, with 12 bases left in between.